The count of the clone carrying this T cell receptor beta chain is one. Its target is not known. The data are from a study of OX40 agonist ivuxolimab in advanced cancers. Findings and limits, study-wide: CD8+ T cells (on average) carried more expanded clones than CD4+ T cells.

Repertoires were generated with immunoSEQ multiplex PCR, while TCRdb's copy carries only in-frame clones and drops some. The sample consists of about 100,000 clones, around 89% of them appearing once. This TCR came from an adult with an advanced solid tumor such as melanoma, head and neck, liver or kidney cancer. Sequences were derived from CD4+ or CD8+ T cells sorted from blood, sampled in a trial of the OX40 agonist ivuxolimab.

The CDR3 DNA follows: TGTGCCAGCAGCTTAATCCCCGCCGGCAGGGGGCATGGCTACACCTTC. This translates into CASSLIPAGRGHGYTF. This rearrangement joins TRBV7-3 to TRBJ1-2; TRBD1 matches at 8 bases. The junction had 10 bases not matched to a gene; V was cut back by 1 base and J by 6 bases. This CDR3 comprises 16 residues. CDR1 and CDR2 (germline): SGHTA, FQGTGA.